Listed below are T cell receptor beta chains from one sample, sequenced in a study of Graves' ophthalmopathy and Graves' hyperthyroidism. TCRdb independently ran MiXCR on the multiplex PCR reads; one entry per CDR3 protein. Here the sample spans around 400,000 distinct CDR3 sequences, around 21% being singletons. The sequencing sample was made of peripheral blood. The receptors here all came from a woman aged 18-29 years with stable Graves' hyperthyroidism. Both conserved end residues are part of each CDR3. Fields, in order: V gene, D gene, clone size, J gene, CDR3 protein, CDR3 DNA. A D gene is named only where the DNA matches it firmly. A row's size may be missing; if present it is once, few, many or a size class.

>TRBV12-3/TRBV12-4|-|-|TRBJ2-2
CASSLEQGNGGDTGELFF
TGTGCCAGCAGTTTAGAGCAAGGGAACGGAGGGGACACCGGGGAGCTGTTTTTT
>TRBV20-1|TRBD2|many|TRBJ2-1
CSASSGRGSYNEQFF
TGCAGTGCCAGTAGCGGGAGAGGGTCATACAATGAGCAGTTCTTC
>TRBV6-1|TRBD1|-|TRBJ1-2
CASSEKDRGSLAGYTF
TGTGCCAGCAGTGAAAAGGACAGGGGCTCACTCGCGGGCTACACCTTC
>TRBV10-2|-|many|TRBJ2-2
CASSPGWELFF
TGCGCCAGCAGCCCCGGTTGGGAGCTGTTTTTT
>TRBV6-1|TRBD1|-|TRBJ2-7
CASKSGQGLTYEQYF
TGTGCCAGCAAATCGGGACAGGGACTAACCTACGAGCAGTACTTC
>TRBV7-2|-|few|TRBJ2-5
CASSLMSETQYF
TGTGCCAGCAGTCTTATGTCAGAGACCCAGTACTTC
>TRBV6-5|TRBD1|-|TRBJ2-7
CASSYWGQISYEQYF
TGTGCCAGCAGTTACTGGGGACAGATCTCCTACGAGCAGTACTTC
>TRBV6-2/TRBV6-3|-|many|TRBJ2-7
CASSYPAGSLSYEQYF
TGTGCCAGCAGTTACCCCGCAGGGAGCCTATCCTACGAGCAGTACTTC
>TRBV19|-|many|TRBJ1-1
CASSAGGRRIDTEAFF
TGTGCCAGTAGTGCGGGGGGCCGAAGGATTGACACTGAAGCTTTCTTT
>TRBV3-1|-|many|TRBJ1-5
CASSQAHQNQPQHF
TGTGCCAGCAGCCAAGCCCACCAAAATCAGCCCCAGCATTTT
>TRBV6-1|-|-|TRBJ1-3
CASKRSSGNTIYF
TGTGCCAGTAAGAGAAGCTCTGGAAACACCATATATTTT
>TRBV11-2|TRBD2|few|TRBJ2-7
CASSPGGMGPYEQYF
TGTGCCAGCAGCCCCGGGGGGATGGGGCCCTACGAGCAGTACTTC
>TRBV20-1|-|many|TRBJ2-5
CSARATSRGKETQYF
TGCAGTGCTAGAGCCACGAGCCGGGGGAAAGAGACCCAGTACTTC
>TRBV11-1|-|many|TRBJ1-1
CATLPRANTEAFF
TGTGCCACCCTACCCCGGGCAAACACTGAAGCTTTCTTT
>TRBV6-1|TRBD1|many|TRBJ2-7
CASRNGQGLRNEQYF
TGTGCCAGCAGGAACGGACAGGGCCTAAGGAACGAGCAGTACTTC